Below, 5 T cell receptor beta chains from the same sample are listed, as sequenced in a study of cytomegalovirus exposure and HLA in healthy donors. PCR involved 60 Vbeta and 13 Jbeta primers. Clones were read by immunoSEQ multiplex PCR, and TCRdb kept only the in-frame ones, dropping some. Of under 110,000 clones listed, roughly 70% are singletons. The sample was PBMCs. These receptors came from a male donor in good health and CMV-seropositive.

A few counts support this clone. The V call is TRBV7-6, the J call TRBJ2-1; no definite D call. The V gene's germline CDR1 is SGHVS and CDR2 FNYEAQ. This CDR3 has 16 residues. V was trimmed by 0 bases and J by 0 bases, leaving 9 bases between them. The CDR3 loop reads CASSLAGHSSYNEQFF. Here the CDR3 DNA reads TGTGCCAGCAGCTTAGCGGGCCATAGCTCCTACAATGAGCAGTTCTTC.

In this sample, this clone turned up a few times. V and J are TRBV18 and TRBJ2-7; 9 bases match TRBD1. The CDR3 totals 15 residues. CDR1 and CDR2 from the germline V gene are KGHSH and LQKENI. The V and J ends lost 3 bases and 5 bases, in that order; junction bases with no gene match: 8. The CDR3 loop is CASSPSGQGSNEQYF. The CDR3 DNA reads TGTGCCAGCTCACCTTCGGGACAGGGTAGCAACGAGCAGTACTTC.

This chain links TRBV14 with TRBJ2-3; 8 bases align to TRBD2. The trim removed 1 base at V and 5 bases at J, leaving 8 bases unmatched. This CDR3 is built from 16 residues. Germline-derived CDR1 and CDR2 are SGHDN and FVKESK. The CDR3 nucleotides are TGTGCCAGCAGCCAAGTGGGTAGCGGGAAGGTAGATACGCAGTATTTT. The encoded protein is CASSQVGSGKVDTQYF.

The chain is built from TRBV5-1 and TRBJ2-5, with TRBD1 as a possible D gene (5 bases). This CDR3 spans 14 amino acids. CDR1 SGHRS and CDR2 YFSETQ come from the germline V gene. The V end lost 4 bases, the J end lost 5 bases, and 15 bases lay between the germline ends. CDR3 nucleotide sequence: TGCGCCAGCAGCCAGGTACAGGTCGAGGAGACCCAGTACTTC. This sequence encodes CASSQVQVEETQYF. Full variable domain (missing parts from reference TRBV5-1 and TRBJ2-5): KAGVTQTPRYLIKTRGQQVTLSCSPISGHRSVSWYQQTPGQGLQFLFEYFSETQRNKGNFPGRFSGRQFSNSRSEMNVSTLELGDSALYLCASSQVQVEETQYFGPGTRLLVL.

The CDR3 is CAWSSGTQRPEQFF. The DNA for the CDR3 is TGTGCCTGGAGTTCCGGGACTCAGAGGCCTGAGCAGTTCTTC. The chain recombines TRBV30 with TRBJ2-1, with a tentative D call TRBD2 (6 bases). With 2 bases removed from V and 9 bases from J, the gap between germline ends came to 17 bases. CDR3 length: 14 residues. Germline loops: CDR1 GTSNPN, CDR2 SVGIG (reference sequence). Full variable domain (outside the CDR3, taken from reference TRBV30 and TRBJ2-1): SQTIHQWPATLVQPVGSPLSLECTVEGTSNPNLYWYRQAAGRGLQLLFYSVGIGQISSEVPQNLSASRPQDRQFILSSKKLLLSDSGFYLCAWSSGTQRPEQFFGPGTRLTVL.